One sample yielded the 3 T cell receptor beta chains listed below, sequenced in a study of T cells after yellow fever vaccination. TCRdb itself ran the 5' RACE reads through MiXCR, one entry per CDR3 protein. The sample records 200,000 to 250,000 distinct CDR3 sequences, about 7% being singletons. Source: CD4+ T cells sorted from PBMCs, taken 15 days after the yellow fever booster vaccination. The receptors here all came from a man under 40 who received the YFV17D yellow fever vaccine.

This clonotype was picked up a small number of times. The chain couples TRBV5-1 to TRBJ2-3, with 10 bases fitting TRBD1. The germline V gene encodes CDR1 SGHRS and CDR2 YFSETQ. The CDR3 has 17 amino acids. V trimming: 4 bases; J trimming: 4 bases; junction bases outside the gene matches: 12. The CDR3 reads CASSPTLTGGAADTQYF. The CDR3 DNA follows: TGCGCCAGCAGCCCGACCTTGACAGGGGGCGCCGCAGATACGCAGTATTTT.

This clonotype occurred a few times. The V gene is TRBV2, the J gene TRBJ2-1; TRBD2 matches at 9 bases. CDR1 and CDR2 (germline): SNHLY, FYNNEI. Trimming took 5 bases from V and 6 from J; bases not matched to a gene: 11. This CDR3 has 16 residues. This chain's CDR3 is CASSIRQTSGRNEQFF. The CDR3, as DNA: TGTGCCAGCAGTATCCGGCAGACTAGCGGACGCAATGAGCAGTTCTTC.

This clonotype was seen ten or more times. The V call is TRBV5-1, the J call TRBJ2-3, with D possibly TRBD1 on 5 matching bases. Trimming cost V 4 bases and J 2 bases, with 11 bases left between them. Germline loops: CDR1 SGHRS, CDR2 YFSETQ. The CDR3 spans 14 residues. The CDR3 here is CASSPGQDTDTQYF. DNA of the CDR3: TGCGCCAGCAGCCCTGGACAAGACACAGATACGCAGTATTTT.